Following are 25 T cell receptor beta chains from one sample sequenced in a study of blood T cells in healthy people across ages (dated by TCRdb to about 2015). Library preparation was by 5' RACE. Sequenced using an Illumina HiSeq 2500. A second PCR of about 6 to 11 cycles was performed with a sample-barcoded 5' primer and a J-beta primer mix. TCRdb passed the public sequencing reads through fastp at Q25 and MiXCR, retaining productive beta sequences. Identical CDR3 protein sequences are pooled into one entry, listed with their most common genes and DNA. The sample table records 700,000 or so distinct CDR3 sequences; roughly 20% of these occur just once. The top ten clonotypes cover around 22% of the sample. Material for sequencing was blood. The source is a man aged 65-85 years in good health.

The rearrangement joins TRBV29-1 to TRBJ1-2; D not certain. This CDR3 contains 12 residues. The V end lost 5 bases, the J end lost 4 bases, and 11 bases lay between the germline ends. Germline V gene lookup returns CDR1 SQVTM and CDR2 ANQGSEA. For the CDR3, the DNA is TGCAGCGTTCCGCGGGCGGGCTATGGCTACACCTTC. Protein product: CSVPRAGYGYTF.

Notes on this clonotype: The germline gene is not matched at one end of the junction; a read error may be the cause. The J gene is TRBJ2-2, the V gene TRBV13; D tentatively reads TRBD1 or TRBD2 (5 bases each). The CDR3 is 16 residues long. CDR1 is PRHDT and CDR2 is FYEKMQ in the germline V gene (reference sequence). In DNA, the CDR3 is TGTGCCGGCAGCTTAGCTGGGGGAGCGAACACCGGGGAGCTGTTTTTT. Amino acids: CAGSLAGGANTGELFF.

The V call is TRBV11-2, the J call TRBJ1-2; D is ambiguous. This CDR3 spans 12 amino acids. Germline loops: CDR1 SGHAT, CDR2 FQNNGV. V was shortened by 3 bases and J by 5 bases, with 7 bases between the two germline ends. In DNA form, the CDR3 reads TGTGCCAGCAGCTTTGGTAGATATGGCTACACCTTC. Protein: CASSFGRYGYTF.

This clonotype was seen only a few times. The chain links TRBV5-1 to TRBJ2-5; TRBD2 aligns across 9 bases. With the DNA end fitting TRBJ2-7 better, the J assignment may be wrong. CDR1 and CDR2 (germline): SGHRS, YFSETQ. This CDR3 has 15 residues. CDR3 residues: CASSLGVAGAYEQYV. DNA of the CDR3: TGCGCCAGCAGCTTGGGGGTAGCGGGAGCCTACGAGCAGTACGTC.

The chain links TRBV5-4 to TRBJ2-7; 8 bases align to TRBD1. Germline CDR1 and CDR2: SGHNT and YYREEE (reference sequence). The V gene end was trimmed by 2 bases and the J gene end by 5 bases; junction bases not matched to a gene: 3. The CDR3 runs 13 residues. In nucleotides, the CDR3 is TGTGCCAGCAGCTTTCAGGGGGCTGACGAGCAGTACTTC. This translates into CASSFQGADEQYF.

This clonotype was found a few times. This chain joins TRBV28 and TRBJ2-1; the match to TRBD2 covers 10 bases. The CDR3 is 20 residues long. The germline CDR1 and CDR2 sequences are MDHEN and SYDVKM. Trimming removed 5 bases from V and 2 bases from J; junction bases left unmatched: 18. This CDR3 is CASSLPPWSLAGDTYNEQFF. CDR3 nucleotides: TGTGCCAGCAGTCTACCCCCGTGGTCTCTAGCGGGGGATACCTACAATGAGCAGTTCTTC.

The J gene is TRBJ1-1, the V gene TRBV28, with 7 bases matching TRBD1. Germline CDR1 and CDR2: MDHEN and SYDVKM. V shed 8 bases and J 1 base; nucleotides not matched to a gene: 4. The CDR3 is 13 amino acids. CDR3 residues: CASENRGNTEAFF. The CDR3 DNA follows: TGTGCCAGCGAGAACAGGGGGAACACTGAAGCTTTCTTT. Full variable domain (rest looked up from reference TRBV28 and TRBJ1-1): DVKVTQSSRYLVKRTGEKVFLECVQDMDHENMFWYRQDPGLGLRLIYFSYDVKMKEKGDIPEGYSVSREKKERFSLILESASTNQTSMYLCASENRGNTEAFFGQGTRLTVV.

There are a few counts of this clonotype. CDR3 nucleotide sequence: TGTGCCAGCAGCCCCTGGGGGGGCAACTACGAGCAGTACTTC. Translated, it gives CASSPWGGNYEQYF. The chain carries TRBV6-5 and TRBJ2-5; maybe TRBD2 (7 bases). The J call may be incorrect, as the DNA end agrees better with TRBJ2-7. CDR1 and CDR2 from the germline V gene are MNHEY and SVGAGI. This CDR3 has 14 residues.

The rearrangement joins TRBV13 to TRBJ1-2, with D possibly being TRBD1 (6 bases). The CDR3 contains 15 residues. V lost 5 bases, J lost 5 bases, and 18 bases lay in between. Germline-derived CDR1 and CDR2 are PRHDT and FYEKMQ (reference sequence). CDR3 amino acids: CASSPRQVGLYGYTF. The CDR3 DNA is TGTGCCAGCAGCCCCCGACAGGTAGGCCTATATGGCTACACCTTC.

The V call is TRBV7-3, the J call TRBJ2-3; the D is unclear. Germline V lookup: CDR1 SGHTA, CDR2 FQGTGA. V lost 0 bases to trimming and J lost 5 bases, with 6 bases between them. The CDR3 totals 13 residues. CDR3 coding DNA: TGTGCCAGCAGCTTAACGATTGTAGATACGCAGTATTTT. It encodes CASSLTIVDTQYF. Together with reference TRBV7-3 and TRBJ2-3, the CDR3 gives the full variable domain: GAGVSQTPSNKVTEKGKYVELRCDPISGHTALYWYRQSLGQGPEFLIYFQGTGAADDSGLPNDRFFAVRPEGSVSTLKIQRTERGDSAVYLCASSLTIVDTQYFGPGTRLTVL.

J is TRBJ1-4 and V is TRBV11-2; possibly TRBD1 for D (6 bases). V lost 5 bases to trimming and J lost 7 bases, with 14 bases between them. The CDR3 is 14 residues long. Germline CDR1 and CDR2: SGHAT and FQNNGV. The CDR3 DNA is TGTGCCAGCAGCGAGACAGGCCGGGGTGAAAAACTGTTTTTT. Translation gives CASSETGRGEKLFF.

The J gene is TRBJ1-3, the V gene TRBV12-3 or TRBV12-4; D is unclear. Trimming took 5 bases from V and 1 from J, leaving 9 bases between them. This CDR3 comprises 14 residues. This CDR3 is CASSTGDSGNTIYF. The DNA of the CDR3 is TGTGCCAGCAGTACCGGGGATTCTGGAAACACCATATATTTT.

The CDR3 coding sequence is TGTGCCACCAGCAGAGATCTTAGCGGGCCGGGGGGCACAGATACGCAGTATTTT. Its protein is CATSRDLSGPGGTDTQYF. V gene TRBV15 combines with J gene TRBJ2-3; the match to TRBD2 covers 7 bases. In germline, CDR1 is LNHNV, CDR2 YYDKDF (reference sequence). The CDR3 length is 18 residues. V lost 0 bases, J lost 1 base, and 10 bases stayed unmatched. The full variable domain, rest sourced from reference TRBV15 and TRBJ2-3, is DAMVIQNPRYQVTQFGKPVTLSCSQTLNHNVMYWYQQKSSQAPKLLFHYYDKDFNNEADTPDNFQSRRPNTSFCFLDIRSPGLGDTAMYLCATSRDLSGPGGTDTQYFGPGTRLTVL.

The chain combines TRBV6-6 with TRBJ1-3; possible D gene TRBD1, 6 bases. The CDR3 totals 14 residues. The V end was cut by 7 bases, the J end by 3 bases, with 13 bases between. Germline CDR1 is MNHNY and CDR2 is SVGAGI (reference sequence). The chain's CDR3 is CASTREGHGNTIYF. The CDR3, as DNA: TGTGCCAGCACTCGTGAGGGACATGGAAACACCATATATTTT.

The chain uses TRBV7-9 and TRBJ2-1, with D possibly matching TRBD1 (5 bases). The CDR3 is 16 residues long. Per germline, CDR1 SEHNR and CDR2 FQNEAQ (reference sequence). The V end was cut by 5 bases, the J end by 0 bases, with 14 bases between. CDR3 sequence reads: CASSQTVSSSYNEQFF. The DNA for the CDR3 is TGTGCCAGCAGCCAGACAGTTTCAAGCTCCTACAATGAGCAGTTCTTC.

The chain has TRBV6-5 and TRBJ1-2; D possibly corresponds to TRBD1 (6 bases). The CDR3 consists of 11 residues. Germline values: CDR1 MNHEY, CDR2 SVGAGI. V was cut by 6 bases and J by 8 bases, with 10 bases left in between. The chain's CDR3 is CASRATGGYTF. In DNA form, the CDR3 reads TGTGCCAGCAGGGCAACAGGGGGCTACACCTTC.

Turning to this clonotype: Given the absence of the conserved phenylalanine or tryptophan at the CDR3 end, a read error is likely. This sequence joins TRBV14 and TRBJ2-3; the match to TRBD2 covers 9 bases. The CDR3 is made up of 17 amino acids. J was trimmed by 1 base and V by 4 bases; bases with no gene match: 9. CDR1 SGHDN and CDR2 FVKESK come from the germline V gene. CDR3 sequence (DNA): TGTGCCAGCAGCCGTGAGCGGGGGGCGACCCGCACAGATACGCAGTATCTT. Translation gives CASSRERGATRTDTQYL.

This clonotype was seen only a few times. The chain has TRBV6-1 and TRBJ1-4; D unclear. V lost 3 bases, J lost 2 bases, and 13 bases lay in between. The CDR3 is 16 amino acids. The germline V gene has CDR1 MNHNS and CDR2 SASEGT. The chain's CDR3 is CASSESIRSTNEKLFF. CDR3 nucleotides: TGTGCCAGCAGTGAGTCTATCAGGTCGACTAATGAAAAACTGTTTTTT.

This clonotype has just a few counts. The chain is built from TRBV18 and TRBJ2-7, with 7 bases matching TRBD1. Germline CDR1 and CDR2: KGHSH and LQKENI. Germline trimming cut 6 bases from V and 4 bases from J; bases unmatched to any gene: 18. The CDR3 contains 17 residues. CDR3: CASSELQGLSAVYEQYF. Here the CDR3 DNA reads TGTGCCAGCTCGGAATTACAGGGGCTCAGTGCAGTTTACGAGCAGTACTTC.

A few counts support this clonotype. The J gene is TRBJ1-4, the V gene TRBV4-1; D is ambiguous. Germline CDR1 is MGHRA and CDR2 is YSYEKL. V was pared by 0 bases and J by 8 bases, with 13 bases between. This CDR3 is 15 amino acids long. CDR3 amino acids: CASSQEPRAWEKLFF. In nucleotides, the CDR3 is TGCGCCAGCAGCCAAGAGCCGCGGGCTTGGGAAAAACTGTTTTTT.

This clonotype was picked up a small number of times. The chain links TRBV12-3 or TRBV12-4 to TRBJ2-2, with D tentatively TRBD2 (6 bases). This CDR3 region has 15 residues. Trimming took 7 bases from V and 5 from J, leaving 17 bases between them. The CDR3 protein is CASTPPAGWTGELFF. The CDR3 DNA sequence: TGTGCCAGCACTCCGCCGGCGGGATGGACCGGGGAGCTGTTTTTT.

The V and J genes are TRBV27 and TRBJ1-1, with TRBD1 identical over 9 bases. V lost 4 bases to trimming and J lost 4 bases; unmatched junction nucleotides: 10. The CDR3 is made up of 16 amino acids. From germline, CDR1 is MNHEY and CDR2 SMNVEV (reference sequence). The CDR3 DNA is TGTGCCAGCAGTTCCCCCCCGGGACAGGGTTCCACTGAAGCTTTCTTT. Amino acids: CASSSPPGQGSTEAFF.

This sequence joins TRBV20-1 and TRBJ1-2; D is unclear. The germline V gene encodes CDR1 DFQATT and CDR2 SNEGSKA (reference sequence). The CDR3 loop spans 12 amino acids. The V gene lost 4 bases and the J gene lost 5 bases, with 11 bases spanning the gap. This CDR3 reads CSANKGSYGYTF. The CDR3 DNA is TGCAGTGCTAACAAAGGGTCATATGGCTACACCTTC.

This clonotype has only a few counts. This chain joins TRBV3-1 and TRBJ1-4; maybe TRBD1 (5 bases). The CDR3 has 15 amino acids. The germline V and J ends were trimmed by 4 bases and 8 bases, with 17 bases remaining between them. Germline V gene lookup returns CDR1 LGHDT and CDR2 YNNKEL (reference sequence). CDR3 in DNA: TGTGCCAGCAGCCCCAATGCGGGGGTTTCCGAAAAACTGTTTTTT. This translates into CASSPNAGVSEKLFF.

In this sample, this clonotype turned up a few times. This chain uses TRBV24-1 with TRBJ2-5; D call uncertain. This CDR3 is 11 amino acids long. Germline CDR1 KGHDR, CDR2 SFDVKD. The V end lost 5 bases, the J end lost 4 bases, and 4 bases lay between the germline ends. The CDR3 region is CATSAAETQYF. The CDR3 nucleotides are TGTGCCACCAGTGCTGCAGAGACCCAGTACTTC.